This T cell receptor beta chain came from a study of blood T cell repertoires in COVID-19. About the research overall: The United States, Italy and Spain provided the acute and convalescent COVID-19 samples. T cells, B-cell-depleted T cells, or PBMCs provided the cDNA or gDNA that served as material.

As originally analysed: Estimates of nucleated cell counts were drawn from the amplification of reference gene primers. Assay: immunoSEQ multiplex PCR; the TCRdb copy retains only in-frame clones and omits some. Clonal size and the V and J genes are those of that table, whereas D and trimming came from the DNA. The data contain more than 150,000 clones, less than 90% of them singletons. The germline gives CDR1 MNHEY, CDR2 SMNVEV (reference sequence). The CDR3 contains 18 residues. Trimming took 3 bases from V and 5 from J; bases not matched to a gene: 16. The chain employs TRBV27 and TRBJ1-1; TRBD1 aligns across 9 bases. Specimen: peripheral blood. The clonotype originates from a woman aged 40 to 55 with acute or convalescent COVID-19. This CDR3 is CASSLDPIQGARWTEAFF. DNA for the CDR3: TGTGCCAGCAGTTTGGACCCGATACAGGGGGCCCGATGGACTGAAGCTTTCTTT.